This T cell receptor beta chain was observed in a study of blood T cell repertoires in COVID-19. Study at large: COVID-19 samples, acute and convalescent, were from the United States, Italy and Spain. The analysed material was cDNA or gDNA that came from T cells, B-cell-depleted T cells, or PBMCs.

The J segment lost 4 bases and the V segment lost 3 bases, leaving 8 bases of the junction unmatched. Germline V gene sequence: CDR1 SGHRS, CDR2 YFSETQ. The CDR3 covers 16 residues. As processed by the authors: Researchers report that nucleated cell counts were estimated from reference gene primer amplification. Clones were sequenced by immunoSEQ multiplex PCR, and TCRdb holds only the in-frame ones, with some missing. D and trimming were read from the DNA, whereas the V and J calls and clone size are those reported in that table. The data show about 39,000 clones, approximately 90% seen once. This rearrangement joins TRBV5-1 to TRBJ2-1; 9 nucleotides align to TRBD2. The clonotype was recovered from a human donor in a cohort sampled during active COVID-19. Sequencing input: peripheral blood. The CDR3 spells CASSSTISGGYNEQFF. For the CDR3, the DNA is TGCGCCAGCAGCTCCACCATTAGCGGGGGTTACAATGAGCAGTTCTTC.